This T cell receptor (beta chain) was recovered during a study of OX40 agonist ivuxolimab in advanced cancers. Study summary: Ivuxolimab was administered intravenously to patients at 0.01 to 10 mg/kg every 2 weeks. Findings of the study overall: Relative to CD4+, CD8+ T cells held more expanded clones on average. Antigen targets of the expanded peripheral T cells went undetermined. With doses of 0.1 to 3.0 mg/kg, CD4+ and CD8+ blood T cells had undergone clonal expansion by week 6.

A word on this clone: Antigen specificity is unknown.

Data came from immunoSEQ multiplex PCR; TCRdb stores just in-frame clones and leaves some out. The sample records approximately 72,000 clones, 80% to 85% being singletons. Germline trimming cut 3 bases from V and 6 bases from J; bases unmatched to any gene: 8. This CDR3 region has 15 residues. Germline V gives CDR1 LNHNV, CDR2 YYDKDF (reference sequence). The rearrangement joins TRBV15 to TRBJ2-7; 10 bases map to TRBD2. The source was CD4+ or CD8+ T cells sorted from blood, collected in a trial of the OX40 agonist ivuxolimab. This receptor was obtained from an adult with an advanced solid tumor such as melanoma, head and neck, liver or kidney cancer. The CDR3 spells CATSRPSGSSSEQYF. The CDR3 DNA sequence: TGTGCCACCAGCAGGCCTAGCGGGAGTTCATCCGAGCAGTACTTC.